The clone carrying this T cell receptor beta chain showed up many times. Germline loops: CDR1 MDHEN, CDR2 SYDVKM. Trimming took off 2 bases at V and 3 bases at J, with 14 bases between the two ends. The CDR3 consists of 15 residues. This specimen comes from a study of regulatory T cells in long-lasting Graves disease. The time point denotes: persistent/refractory GD, antithyroid drugs over 5 years with positive TRAb. RNA from PBMCs was the source of the TCR library. The authors built TCR beta libraries using iRepertoire HTBI primers and Arm-PCR of CDR3 regions. One entry per CDR3 protein, called by TCRdb with MiXCR from the multiplex PCR reads. This sample has 400,000 to 600,000 distinct CDR3 sequences, with roughly 21% found just once.

This clonotype was sampled from a female donor with Graves disease. This chain uses TRBV28 with TRBJ2-7; D unresolved. Sample: peripheral blood mononuclear cells (PBMCs), taken when the disease was refractory, from a patient treated with antithyroid drugs. The CDR3 loop reads CASSLLRRAIYEQYF. In DNA, the CDR3 is TGTGCCAGCAGTTTACTGAGAAGAGCGATCTACGAGCAGTACTTC.